The present entry profiles one T cell receptor beta chain with its context. The clone's antigen remains unknown. There are no base qualities to consult, and no much larger clone falls within one base. This sample was included in a study of OX40 agonist ivuxolimab in advanced cancers. Some background on the complete study: Ivuxolimab was a fully human IgG2 agonistic monoclonal antibody targeting the costimulatory receptor OX40 (CD134). The purpose of peripheral TCRbeta sequencing was to test whether ivuxolimab changed TCR sequence diversity and led to clonal T-cell expansion. Of the approximately 50 dose-escalation patients, hepatocellular carcinoma was present in approximately 20, melanoma in around 15, renal cell carcinoma in 9 and head and neck cancer in 9. The paper reports the monotherapy dose-escalation portion (N of about 50 patients) of the phase I ivuxolimab trial. Intravenous ivuxolimab was administered to patients every 2 weeks at six dose levels: 0.01, 0.1, 0.3, 1.5, 3 and 10 mg/kg. Partial responses were achieved by three dose-escalation patients, of whom one had hepatocellular carcinoma and two had cutaneous melanoma. Prior anti-PD-1, anti-PD-L1 or anti-CTLA-4 therapy was permitted, and checkpoint inhibitors had been received by roughly 40% of dose-escalation patients. A male proportion of roughly 80% and a mean age of about 60 years, ranging from roughly 23 to 85, were recorded for the dose-escalation cohort.

The CDR3 spans 14 residues, from the cysteine through the valine. Of the read, only the CDR3 DNA is kept; its 42 bases are in frame from base 1. For sequencing of the TCRbeta CDR3 region, genomic DNA was extracted from the sorted cells. The immunoSEQ Assay was used for sequencing of TCRbeta CDR3 regions. The source is immuneACCESS, and TCRdb retained only in-frame sequences with V and J called. Part of the clones is not carried over; for the studies checked, unresolved V genes explain less than half of this, and the remainder is unexplained. For this sample there are 45,000 to 65,000 clones; around 87% appear just once. The ten largest clones take up 1.8% of the sample. Patients with autoimmune disease history or receiving systemic immunosuppression were excluded from the trial. In every dose cohort, peripheral blood was drawn for TCR sequencing at baseline, cycle 4 day 1, and cycle 7 day 1. The samples were drawn from a first-in-human, open-label, multicenter phase I dose-escalation trial of ivuxolimab. Adults with locally advanced or metastatic melanoma, renal cell carcinoma, hepatocellular carcinoma or head and neck squamous cell carcinoma were enrolled in the trial. Before TCR sequencing, CD4+ T cells and CD8+ T cells were sorted from peripheral blood as separate populations.

Study-wide conclusions, independent of this receptor: At doses of 0.1 to 3.0 mg/kg, clonal expansion of both CD4+ and CD8+ T cells in blood was seen between baseline and week 6. Antigen specificity was not determined for the clonally expanded peripheral T cells. On average, CD8+ T cells showed more expanded clones than CD4+ T cells after ivuxolimab. In partial responders in the 0.1-3.0 mg/kg groups, normalized peripheral clonal expansion was found to be among the lowest, especially among CD8+ T cells. Low levels of normalized T-cell clonal expansion were also shown by some nonresponding patients.

The rearrangement combines TRBV21-1 with TRBJ2-7; the table's D gene call, TRBD2, was not cross checked with the DNA. TRBV21-1 is noted as a pseudogene. This clonotype was obtained from an adult with an advanced solid tumor such as melanoma, head and neck, liver or kidney cancer. The specimen comprised CD4+ or CD8+ T cells sorted from blood, sampled in a trial of the OX40 agonist ivuxolimab. Here is the DNA: TGTGCCAGCAGCAAGAGTCGGGGGAACTACGAGCAGTACGTC. It is translated as CASSKSRGNYEQYV.